This T cell receptor (beta chain) was captured in a study of CD8 T cells in Susac syndrome. The CDR3 loop spans 13 amino acids. The ends were cut back, 7 bases at V and 5 bases at J, with 14 bases in the middle. Germline assignment: CDR1 MNHNS and CDR2 SASEGT. Isolation of CD8+ and CD4+ T cells was performed negatively, whereas enrichment of TEMRA cells was done by FACS. The RNA input was 0.5 to 1 ug, and it was reverse transcribed with random hexamers. TCRdb reanalysed the immunoSEQ multiplex PCR reads using MiXCR and keeps one entry per CDR3 protein. The profile covers roughly 200,000 distinct CDR3 sequences, with approximately 95% appearing a single time and 0.095% to 0.12% taken by the ten largest.

The TCR sequence derives from a human donor in good health. Sequencing used CD4+ T cells from PBMCs. This chain links TRBV6-1 with TRBJ2-5; possible D gene TRBD2, 6 bases. This CDR3 reads CASTFGGGETQYF. CDR3 in DNA: TGTGCCAGCACCTTCGGGGGTGGGGAGACCCAGTACTTC.